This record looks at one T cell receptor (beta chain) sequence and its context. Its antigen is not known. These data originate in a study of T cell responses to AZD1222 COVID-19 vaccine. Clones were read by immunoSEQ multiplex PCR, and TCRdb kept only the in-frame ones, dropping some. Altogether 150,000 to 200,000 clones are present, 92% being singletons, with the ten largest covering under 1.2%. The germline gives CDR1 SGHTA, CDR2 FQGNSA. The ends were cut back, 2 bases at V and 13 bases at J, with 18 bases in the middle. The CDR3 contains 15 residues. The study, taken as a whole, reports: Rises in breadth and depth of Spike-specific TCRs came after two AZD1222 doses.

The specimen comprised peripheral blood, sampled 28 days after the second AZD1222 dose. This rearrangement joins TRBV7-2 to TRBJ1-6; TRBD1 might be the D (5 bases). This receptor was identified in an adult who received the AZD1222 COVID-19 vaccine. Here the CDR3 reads CASSLFGVGVWPLHF. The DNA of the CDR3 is TGTGCCAGCAGCTTATTTGGGGTGGGGGTATGGCCCCTCCACTTT.